This T cell receptor beta chain was observed in a study of T cells in localized non-small cell lung cancer (dated by TCRdb to the early 2020s). Regarding the research as a whole: The study examined T cell repertoires in 200 to 300 patients with early-stage NSCLC and compared tumors with uninvolved tumor-adjacent lungs. The cohort was made up of under 250 treatment-naive NSCLC patients whose localized lung tumors had been resected. NSCLC patients had a mean age of approximately 72 years, and around 130 were male and nearly 110 female. Overall study outcomes, separate from this receptor: Because multi-region sequencing of the tumors was not done, intratumor heterogeneity could not be ruled out. Of the top 100 tumor clones, a median of 57 were detected in paired uninvolved adjacent lung; under 35 were also among that lung's top 100. Longer overall survival was associated with higher T cell density in blood, whereas shorter survival was associated with higher clonality in adjacent lung. The highest T cell clonality was observed in uninvolved tumor-adjacent lung, where clonality exceeded that of tumor, suggesting that antigenic responses were more focused in uninvolved tumor-adjacent lung. Because of the exploratory design, TCR variables were selected using unadjusted p-values without false-discovery rate correction.

For this clone: Its cognate antigen has yet to be identified. Germline and junction disagree at one end, which may indicate a read error.

The immunoSEQ Assay was used to sequence TCR beta CDR3 regions from DNA. The original pipeline was this. To compute T cell density, TCR beta template counts were normalized to usable DNA, which was estimated by amplifying housekeeping genes. Richness was estimated with the preseqR package, extrapolating to 400,000 templates for PBMC samples and 120,000 templates for tissue samples. Clonality was defined as one minus Pielou's evenness. Tissue-enriched TCRs were identified through differential abundance testing performed on productive amino-acid clonotypes, with a minimum total count of 5 and an alpha of 0.1. The Jaccard Index and the Morisita Overlap Index were used to measure how much the repertoires overlapped between compartments. TCR beta CDR3s were clustered by GLIPH together with public tetramer-defined viral CDR3s, and at least three viral sequences plus V-gene enrichment were required for viral motifs. TCRdb obtained this table from immuneACCESS and retained in-frame rearrangements with V and J assigned. These tables miss some clones; where compared with another copy, unresolved V genes account for less than half of the shortfall, and the remainder is unexplained. That table is the source of V, J and clone size, and D and trimming were worked out from the DNA. This sample is represented by more than 30,000 clones; around 90% of them were singletons. Of the sample, less than 5% falls within the top ten clones.

Sequences LNHDA (CDR1) and SQIVND (CDR2) are obtained from the germline V gene (reference sequence). The CDR3 goes from the cysteine to the phenylalanine over 12 residues. Only the CDR3 region is kept as DNA, spanning 36 bases read in frame from base 1. At diagnosis, peripheral blood, uninvolved tumor-adjacent lung and tumor were collected and stored as a combination of fresh-frozen and FFPE material. For TCR repertoire profiling, blood samples were analyzed as peripheral blood mononuclear cells. This sample comprised peripheral blood mononuclear cells, obtained before any cancer treatment. The TCR originated in a woman aged 35 to 69 with stage III lung adenocarcinoma. The rearrangement joined TRBV19 to TRBJ1-2, with the D gene not confidently named. The nucleotide sequence reads TGTGCCGGTAGTATAGATCGCGTTCGCTACACCTTC. Its translation is CAGSIDRVRYTF.